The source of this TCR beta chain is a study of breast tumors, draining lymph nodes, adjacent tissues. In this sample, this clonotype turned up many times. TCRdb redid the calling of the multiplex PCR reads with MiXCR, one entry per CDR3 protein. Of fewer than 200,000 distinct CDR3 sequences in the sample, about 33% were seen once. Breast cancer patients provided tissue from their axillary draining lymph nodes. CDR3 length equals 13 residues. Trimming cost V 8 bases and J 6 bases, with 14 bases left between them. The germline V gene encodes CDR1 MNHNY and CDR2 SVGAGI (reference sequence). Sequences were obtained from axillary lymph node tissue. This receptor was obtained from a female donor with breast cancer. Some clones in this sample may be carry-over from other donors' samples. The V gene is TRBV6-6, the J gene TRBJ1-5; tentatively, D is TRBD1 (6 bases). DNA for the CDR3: TGTGCCAGCGGGGGGGCTAGGATTCAGCCCCAGCATTTT. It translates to CASGGARIQPQHF.